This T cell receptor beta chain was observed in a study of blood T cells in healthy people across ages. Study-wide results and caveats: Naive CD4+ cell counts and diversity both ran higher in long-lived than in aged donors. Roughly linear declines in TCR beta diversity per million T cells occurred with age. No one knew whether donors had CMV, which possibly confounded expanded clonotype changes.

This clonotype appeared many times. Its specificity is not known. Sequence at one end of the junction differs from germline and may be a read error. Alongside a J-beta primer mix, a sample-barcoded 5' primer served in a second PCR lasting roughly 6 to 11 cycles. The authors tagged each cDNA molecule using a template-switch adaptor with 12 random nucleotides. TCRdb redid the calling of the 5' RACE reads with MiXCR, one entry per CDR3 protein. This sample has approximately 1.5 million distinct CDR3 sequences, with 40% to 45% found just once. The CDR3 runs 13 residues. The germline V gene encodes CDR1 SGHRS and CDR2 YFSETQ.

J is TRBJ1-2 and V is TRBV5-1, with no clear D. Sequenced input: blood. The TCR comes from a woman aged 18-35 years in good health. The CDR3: CASSLEGGYGYTF. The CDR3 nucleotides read TGTGCCAGCAGCTTAGAGGGAGGCTATGGCTACACCTTC.